Listed here are 10 T cell receptor beta chains from one sample, sequenced in a study of spatial heterogeneity in lung cancer. Time point noted: sample taken at primary tumor resection. No cells were sorted before sequencing. The whole RNA sequenced was extracted from tumor, nontumor lung or frozen PBMC. TCRdb passed the 5' RACE reads through MiXCR, listing each CDR3 protein once. Of about 60,000 distinct CDR3 sequences in the sample, roughly 8% were seen once. This material consisted of PBMCs, taken at surgery. These receptors were taken from a female donor with early-stage non-small cell lung cancer.

V usage is TRBV30 and J usage is TRBJ1-2; 7 bases are shared with TRBD1. From germline, CDR1 is GTSNPN and CDR2 SVGIG (reference sequence). Unmatched junction bases numbered 4, after V lost 1 base and J lost 2 bases. This CDR3 has 14 residues. CDR3 loop: CAWSAGQPNYGYTF. As DNA, the CDR3 is TGTGCCTGGAGTGCGGGACAGCCCAACTATGGCTACACCTTC.

Ten or more counts support this clonotype. The chain employs TRBV5-8 and TRBJ2-2; 9 bases match TRBD1. Germline V gene sequence: CDR1 SGHTS, CDR2 YDEGEE. Trimming took 0 bases from V and 6 from J; bases not matched to a gene: 3. The CDR3 is 15 residues long. This CDR3 is CASSLAGQGSGELFF. The CDR3 DNA follows: TGTGCCAGCAGCTTGGCGGGACAGGGTTCCGGGGAGCTGTTTTTT.

In regard to this clonotype: The junction departs from germline at one end; a sequencing error may be responsible. As DNA, the CDR3 is TGTGCTAGTGGTGCCGGACTAGCGGGGGCCGGGGGGCTGTTTTTT. Protein: CASGAGLAGAGGLFF. V is TRBV12-5 and J is TRBJ2-2, with TRBD2 matching over 13 bases. Per germline, CDR1 LGHNT and CDR2 FRNRAP. The length of the CDR3 is 15 residues.

The genes are TRBV18 and TRBJ1-2; 9 bases align to TRBD1. The V gene end was trimmed by 5 bases and the J gene end by 6 bases; junction bases not matched to a gene: 1. The CDR3 covers 12 residues. Germline loops: CDR1 KGHSH, CDR2 LQKENI. The DNA for the CDR3 is TGTGCCAGCTCAGGGACAGGGAATGGCTACACCTTC. It encodes CASSGTGNGYTF.

This clonotype was recorded many times. V usage is TRBV7-3 and J usage is TRBJ2-3; 11 bases are a match to TRBD2. This CDR3 is built from 16 residues. J was trimmed by 1 base and V by 4 bases; bases with no gene match: 4. Germline V CDR1 and CDR2: SGHTA, FQGTGA. The CDR3 region has the DNA TGTGCCAGCAGCTCGACTAGCGGGGTAGGCACAGATACGCAGTATTTT. It is translated as CASSSTSGVGTDTQYF.

This clonotype was detected ten times or more. CDR3 residues: CASSLTGGDSGNTIYF. For the CDR3, the DNA is TGTGCCAGCAGCTTAACCGGTGGCGACTCTGGAAACACCATATATTTT. This chain connects TRBV7-3 to TRBJ1-3, with no clear D. Trimming took 0 bases from V and 0 from J, leaving 9 bases between them. The CDR3 spans 16 residues. Germline CDR1 and CDR2: SGHTA and FQGTGA.

V usage is TRBV20-1 and J usage is TRBJ2-6, with D hard to call. CDR3 length: 13 amino acids. V lost 5 bases, J lost 2 bases, and 7 bases lay in between. Germline V gene data show CDR1 as DFQATT and CDR2 as SNEGSKA (reference sequence). The CDR3 region is CSASFPGANVLTF. The CDR3 DNA reads TGCAGTGCTTCCTTCCCTGGGGCCAACGTCCTGACTTTC.

This clonotype was seen ten or more times. The chain recombines TRBV4-1 with TRBJ2-2, with D unclear. The length of the CDR3 is 11 residues. V lost 6 bases and J lost 4, with 3 bases in between. In germline, CDR1 is MGHRA, CDR2 YSYEKL. The CDR3 DNA reads TGCGCCAGCAGAACCACCGGGGAGCTGTTTTTT. Its translation is CASRTTGELFF.

In this sample, this clonotype turned up many times. This rearrangement joins TRBV10-3 to TRBJ1-2; D remains ambiguous. Trimming removed 0 bases at V and 4 bases at J, with 9 bases between. The CDR3 runs 14 residues. From germline, CDR1 is ENHRY and CDR2 SYGVKD. CDR3 residues: CAISESQERYGYTF. CDR3 in DNA: TGTGCCATCAGTGAGTCTCAGGAACGCTATGGCTACACCTTC.

This clonotype was found many times. The chain links TRBV28 to TRBJ1-1; 9 nucleotides align to TRBD1. The CDR3 length is 15 residues. The germline V gene has CDR1 MDHEN and CDR2 SYDVKM. V shed 4 bases, J shed 4 bases, and the junction held 7 bases outside the gene matches. For the CDR3, the DNA is TGTGCCAGCAGTTCCAGGGACAGGGAGAGCACTGAAGCTTTCTTT. Amino acid sequence: CASSSRDRESTEAFF.